This is a list of T cell receptor beta chains from one sample in a study of T-cell reconstitution after alpha-beta-depleted transplantation in children. TCRdb processed the PCR reads anew with MiXCR; each CDR3 protein has one entry. The repertoire consists of roughly 98,000 distinct CDR3 sequences, with about 14% occurring once and the leading ten covering less than 20%. Specimen: PBMCs, mostly from graft donor cells, collected 180 days after TCRalphabeta/CD19-depleted stem cell transplant. The receptors stem from a male patient aged 2 to 10 who had a stem cell transplant for acute lymphoblastic leukemia, so the T cells may come from the graft donor. Each CDR3 is given with its conserved first and last residue. Each record gives: clone size, J gene, V gene, D gene, CDR3 DNA, CDR3 protein. D genes are given only for firm matches. Rows may omit the clone size; those that give it use once, few, many or a size class.

few	TRBJ1-2	TRBV5-1	TRBD1	TGCGCCAGCAGCTACGACAGGGCAGGTGGCTACACCTTC	CASSYDRAGGYTF
NA	TRBJ2-5	TRBV12-3/TRBV12-4	TRBD1	TGTGCCAGCAGTTTACAAACCGGGACAGGGCAAGAGACCCAGTACTTC	CASSLQTGTGQETQYF
few	TRBJ2-3	TRBV5-1	TRBD2	TGCGCCAGCAGCTTTATAGCGGGGGGAAGCACAGATACGCAGTATTTT	CASSFIAGGSTDTQYF
NA	TRBJ1-3	TRBV20-1	NA	TGCAGTGCTAGCCAGACGAGCTCTGGAAACACCATATATTTT	CSASQTSSGNTIYF
few	TRBJ1-4	TRBV27	NA	TGTGCCAGCGGCTGGGCGGAAAAACTGTTTTTT	CASGWAEKLFF
NA	TRBJ2-2	TRBV7-2	NA	TGTGCCAGCAGCCGGACAGCGAACACCGGGGAGCTGTTTTTT	CASSRTANTGELFF
NA	TRBJ2-2	TRBV2	NA	TGTGCCAGCAGCCTGGAGGGGAACACCGGGGAGCTGTTTTTT	CASSLEGNTGELFF
many	TRBJ1-2	TRBV29-1	NA	TGCAGCGTTGAAGGGGGTTTCGACTATGATGGCTACACCTTC	CSVEGGFDYDGYTF
NA	TRBJ2-6	TRBV20-1	TRBD2	TGCAGTGCTAGAGAGGGACTAGCGGGGGGAAAAACTGGGGCCAACGTCCTGACTTTC	CSAREGLAGGKTGANVLTF
NA	TRBJ2-7	TRBV11-1	NA	TGTGCCAGCAGCTTGAGGAGGACCTACGAGCAGTACTTC	CASSLRRTYEQYF
NA	TRBJ2-1	TRBV7-7	NA	TGTGCCAGCAGCCCCCTGAGGGGACTTAATAATGAGCAGTTCTTC	CASSPLRGLNNEQFF
NA	TRBJ1-4	TRBV2	NA	TGTGCCAGCACCTGGAGACAGGTTAATGAAAAACTGTTTTTT	CASTWRQVNEKLFF